The following is a T cell receptor beta chain sequence with its context. Antigen specificity is unknown. Other nucleotide sequences from this sample produce the same CDR3. The data were obtained in a study of shared clonotypes between healthy human individuals. Turning to the study itself: Per donor, CD8 memory used one plate, CD8 naive used two, CD4 memory used three and CD4 naive used three. Study findings and constraints: Only blood underwent sampling, and tissue repertoires likely differ.

As defined, naive CD8 cells were CD45RO-negative and positively selected for CCR7, with terminally differentiated effector memory CD45RA+ cells excluded. In the original processing: ImmunoSEQ junction-only sequences lacked quality scores, so their filtering differed. Clones were sequenced by immunoSEQ multiplex PCR, and TCRdb holds only the in-frame ones, with some missing. V and J calls plus clone size are reproduced from that table; the DNA served to infer D and trimming. The sample holds roughly 2.1 million clones, around 93% seen once. The V gene's germline CDR1 is SQVTM and CDR2 ANQGSEA. The V gene lost 2 bases and the J gene lost 0 bases, with 8 bases spanning the gap. The CDR3 contains 13 residues.

V and J are TRBV29-1 and TRBJ2-7, with a tentative D call TRBD2 (6 bases). This sequence was found in a man between 18 and 29 years old in good health. Some clones in this sample may be carry-over from other donors' samples. Specimen: naive CD8+ T cells from PBMCs. CDR3 nucleotide sequence: TGCAGCGTTGAAACGGGACTCTCCTACGAGCAGTACTTC. Protein: CSVETGLSYEQYF.